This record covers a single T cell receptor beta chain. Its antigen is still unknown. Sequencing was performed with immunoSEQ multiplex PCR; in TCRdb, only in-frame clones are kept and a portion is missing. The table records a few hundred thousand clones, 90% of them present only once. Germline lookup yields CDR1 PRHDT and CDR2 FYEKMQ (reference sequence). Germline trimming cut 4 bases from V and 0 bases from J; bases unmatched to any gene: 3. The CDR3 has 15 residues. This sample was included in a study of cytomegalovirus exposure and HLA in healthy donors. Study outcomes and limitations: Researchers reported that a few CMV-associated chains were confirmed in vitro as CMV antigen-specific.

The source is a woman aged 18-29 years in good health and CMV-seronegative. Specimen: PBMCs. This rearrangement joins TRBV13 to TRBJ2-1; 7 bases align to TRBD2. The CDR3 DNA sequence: TGTGCCAGCAGCTCAGCGGGATACTCCTACAATGAGCAGTTCTTC. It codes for CASSSAGYSYNEQFF.